The 2 T cell receptor beta chains given below trace back to one sample, sequenced in a study of neurological immune-mediated disorders. Using its own MiXCR run on the 5' RACE reads, TCRdb lists one record per CDR3 protein. This sample carries approximately 44,000 distinct CDR3 sequences, around 13% of them seen once, and the ten largest clones take approximately 3.6%. Sequenced: CD4+ T cells from blood. The receptors come from an older woman with HTLV-1-associated myelopathy (HAM/TSP).

In this sample, this clonotype turned up many times. The chain couples TRBV5-1 to TRBJ2-6; 10 bases fit TRBD1. V lost 4 bases, J lost 2 bases, and 6 bases stayed unmatched. Germline assignment: CDR1 SGHRS and CDR2 YFSETQ. The CDR3 has 17 amino acids. The CDR3 sequence is CASSRDRGFAGANVLTF. DNA of the CDR3: TGCGCCAGCAGCCGGGACAGGGGTTTCGCTGGGGCCAACGTCCTGACTTTC. The full variable domain, completed using reference TRBV5-1 and TRBJ2-6, is KAGVTQTPRYLIKTRGQQVTLSCSPISGHRSVSWYQQTPGQGLQFLFEYFSETQRNKGNFPGRFSGRQFSNSRSEMNVSTLELGDSALYLCASSRDRGFAGANVLTFGAGSRLTVL.

This clonotype appeared many times. The chain uses TRBV2 and TRBJ1-4, with 9 positions matching TRBD1. This CDR3 has 17 amino acids. Trimming at V came to 6 bases and at J to 1 base, leaving 9 bases not matched to a gene. Germline lookup yields CDR1 SNHLY and CDR2 FYNNEI. The CDR3 is CASSQEQGALTNEKLFF. The CDR3, as DNA: TGTGCCAGCAGCCAGGAACAGGGGGCTTTAACTAATGAAAAACTGTTTTTT.